This T cell receptor (beta chain) was captured in a study of T-cell reconstitution after alpha-beta-depleted transplantation in children (dated by TCRdb to the mid-2010s). With respect to the entire study: Using TCR repertoire profiling, the study quantitatively followed how T-cell immune reconstitution unfolded in children after TCRalphabeta/CD19-depleted allogeneic hematopoietic cell transplantation.

At the junction V is shortened by 11 bases and J by 1 base; bases outside the gene matches: 2. From the cysteine through the phenylalanine, the CDR3 covers 12 amino acids. Only CDR3 DNA remains: 36 bases, in frame from the first base. Taken from the germline V gene, the CDR1 and CDR2 loops are MGHDK and SYGVNS. Preparation of the library involved PCR. The listed sequencing device is Illumina HiSeq 2500. Molecular barcoding was employed in the preparation of TCR libraries, with unique molecular identifiers being used to normalize TCRbeta repertoire quantification. TCRdb redid the processing of the public reads, applying fastp at Q25 and MiXCR, and retained in-frame beta chains. Rows are combined by CDR3 protein, so each entry shows the most common genes and DNA. Counted in this sample were 350,000 to 450,000 distinct CDR3 sequences; just over 20% of them appeared once. 3.8% of the sample is held by the ten biggest clonotypes.

Points on this clonotype: No antigen is known for it. No base quality information exists; no much larger clone differs at one position.

The V gene is TRBV25-1 and the J gene is TRBJ2-5, with 9 middle bases fitting TRBD2. The sequence was obtained from a human donor who donated a stem cell graft to a child with acute myeloid leukemia. The sample consisted of PBMCs from the stem cell graft donor, taken from the stem cell graft. The nucleotide sequence is TGTGCCTGCGGGGGGGGCCAAGAGACCCAGTACTTC. Translated, it gives CACGGGQETQYF.